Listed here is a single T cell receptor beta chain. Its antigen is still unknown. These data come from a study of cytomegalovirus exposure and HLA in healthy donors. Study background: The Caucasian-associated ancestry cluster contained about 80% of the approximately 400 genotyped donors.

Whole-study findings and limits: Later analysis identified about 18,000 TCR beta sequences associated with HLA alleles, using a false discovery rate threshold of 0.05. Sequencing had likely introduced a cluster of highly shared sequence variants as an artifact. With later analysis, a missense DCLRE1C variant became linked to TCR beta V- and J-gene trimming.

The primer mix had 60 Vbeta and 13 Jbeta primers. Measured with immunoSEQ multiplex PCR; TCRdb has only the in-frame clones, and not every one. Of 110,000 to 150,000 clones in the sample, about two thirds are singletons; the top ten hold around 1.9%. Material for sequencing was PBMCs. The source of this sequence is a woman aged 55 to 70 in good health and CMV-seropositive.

CDR3 bases: TGTGCCAGCAGCAAAGGAGGGCGCGAGACCCAGTACTTC. Its translation is CASSKGGRETQYF. This chain connects TRBV7-3 to TRBJ2-5; weak D call: TRBD2 (6 bases). This CDR3 is 13 amino acids long. V lost 5 bases and J 5 bases, leaving 12 bases between the germline ends. The germline CDR1 and CDR2 sequences are SGHTA and FQGTGA. Full variable domain (outside the CDR3, taken from reference TRBV7-3 and TRBJ2-5): GAGVSQTPSNKVTEKGKYVELRCDPISGHTALYWYRQSLGQGPEFLIYFQGTGAADDSGLPNDRFFAVRPEGSVSTLKIQRTERGDSAVYLCASSKGGRETQYFGPGTRLLVL.